The 13 T cell receptor beta chains presented below share a single source sample, sequenced in a study of CD8 T cells in Susac syndrome. Reverse transcription of about 0.5 to 1 ug RNA was carried out with random hexamers. From the immunoSEQ multiplex PCR reads, TCRdb called clonotypes with MiXCR, one entry per CDR3 protein. The sample contains just under 150,000 distinct CDR3 sequences, roughly 94% of which appear only once. What was sequenced was CD4+ T cells from PBMCs. These receptors all stem from a human donor in good health.

The V and J genes are TRBV25-1 and TRBJ1-2; D is undetermined. From germline, CDR1 is MGHDK and CDR2 SYGVNS. The CDR3 contains 12 residues. Trimming removed 3 bases from V and 4 bases from J, with 6 bases in between. CDR3 nucleotide sequence: TGTGCCAGCAGTGACAGCTTCTATGGCTACACCTTC. The encoded protein is CASSDSFYGYTF.

This chain uses TRBV12-3 or TRBV12-4 with TRBJ2-1; possible D gene TRBD2, 7 bases. Trimming took off 6 bases at V and 6 bases at J, with 18 bases between the two ends. This CDR3 spans 15 amino acids. The CDR3 loop is CASRPAGGQSNEQFF. The CDR3 nucleotides are TGTGCCAGCAGGCCAGCCGGGGGGCAGAGCAATGAGCAGTTCTTC.

V is TRBV29-1 and J is TRBJ2-7; maybe TRBD1 (5 bases). Trimming removed 3 bases at V and 2 bases at J, with 8 bases between. Germline assignment: CDR1 SQVTM and CDR2 ANQGSEA. The CDR3 loop spans 12 amino acids. The CDR3: CSVEDKAYEQYF. CDR3 bases: TGCAGCGTTGAGGACAAGGCCTACGAGCAGTACTTC.

In this sample, this clonotype turned up once. V usage is TRBV3-1 and J usage is TRBJ2-7; D might be TRBD2 (6 bases). There are 15 residues in the CDR3. Germline V lookup: CDR1 LGHDT, CDR2 YNNKEL (reference sequence). V shed 0 bases and J shed 1 base, with 10 bases lying between them. CDR3 loop: CASSQERERSYEQYF. Written as DNA, the CDR3 is TGTGCCAGCAGCCAAGAACGGGAGAGGTCCTACGAGCAGTACTTC.

This clonotype was recorded once. The rearrangement links TRBV5-1 to TRBJ2-2; 7 positions match TRBD1. The V gene end was trimmed by 4 bases and the J gene end by 1 base; junction bases not matched to a gene: 7. Germline CDR1 SGHRS, CDR2 YFSETQ. CDR3 length: 16 amino acids. CDR3 DNA sequence: TGCGCCAGCAGCCATCGACAGGGAGTGAACACCGGGGAGCTGTTTTTT. Amino acids: CASSHRQGVNTGELFF.

J is TRBJ1-6 and V is TRBV6-5, with TRBD1 as a possible D gene (6 bases). Germline loops: CDR1 MNHEY, CDR2 SVGAGI. The germline V and J ends were trimmed by 2 bases and 7 bases, with 15 bases remaining between them. The length of the CDR3 is 16 residues. The CDR3 nucleotides read TGTGCCAGCAGTTACACAGCAGGGGACGCCAATTCACCCCTCCACTTT. Protein product: CASSYTAGDANSPLHF.

This chain connects TRBV15 to TRBJ2-5; 9 bases are a match to TRBD2. The CDR3 is 16 residues long. Germline CDR1 LNHNV, CDR2 YYDKDF (reference sequence). The V gene end was trimmed by 0 bases and the J gene end by 2 bases; junction bases not matched to a gene: 4. The CDR3: CATSRDGTSGQETQYF. CDR3 bases: TGTGCCACCAGCAGAGATGGTACTAGCGGGCAAGAGACCCAGTACTTC.

About this clonotype: A read error may produce the germline difference seen at one junction end. The J gene is TRBJ2-3, the V gene TRBV15, with TRBD2 identical over 13 bases. Germline lookup yields CDR1 LNHNV and CDR2 YYDKDF (reference sequence). The CDR3 contains 18 residues. CDR3 in amino acids: CATSGELLAGGLTDTQYF. CDR3 sequence (DNA): TGTGCCACCAGCGGAGAATTACTAGCGGGAGGGCTAACAGATACGCAGTATTTT.

The chain combines TRBV7-8 with TRBJ2-7; the D call may be TRBD1 or TRBD2 (5 bases each). There are 14 residues in the CDR3. V was trimmed by 5 bases and J by 6 bases, leaving 17 bases between them. The germline V gene encodes CDR1 SGHVS and CDR2 FQNEAQ. CDR3 coding DNA: TGTGCCAGCAGCCACGGCCTGGGGGTCCGCGAGCAGTACTTC. This gives the protein CASSHGLGVREQYF.

The V and J genes are TRBV5-1 and TRBJ2-1, with 8 bases matching TRBD2. Trimming cost V 3 bases and J 0 bases; bases outside gene matches: 5. The CDR3 has 16 residues. Per the germline V gene, CDR1 is SGHRS and CDR2 is YFSETQ. The CDR3, as DNA: TGCGCCAGCAGCTCCCCTGCGGGGGGCTCCTACAATGAGCAGTTCTTC. Its translation: CASSSPAGGSYNEQFF.

The chain recombines TRBV2 with TRBJ1-1, with D possibly TRBD1 on 5 matching bases. The V end was cut by 4 bases, the J end by 4 bases, with 13 bases between. Germline CDR1 reads SNHLY; CDR2 reads FYNNEI. The CDR3 is 14 residues long. The CDR3 nucleotides read TGTGCCAGCAGTGTTTTACAGGCGAGCACTGAAGCTTTCTTT. This sequence encodes CASSVLQASTEAFF.

The chain couples TRBV5-1 to TRBJ2-5, with 7 nucleotides matching TRBD1. Unmatched junction bases numbered 1, after V lost 0 bases and J lost 2 bases. The CDR3 has 14 residues. Germline values: CDR1 SGHRS, CDR2 YFSETQ. CDR3 in amino acids: CASSLATGQETQYF. The CDR3 nucleotides are TGCGCCAGCAGCTTGGCGACAGGGCAAGAGACCCAGTACTTC.

The chain joins TRBV6-5 to TRBJ2-3, with unresolved D. CDR3 length: 14 residues. Trimming took 4 bases from V and 1 from J, leaving 9 bases between them. Germline assignment: CDR1 MNHEY and CDR2 SVGAGI. CDR3 loop: CASSSYGGTDTQYF. CDR3 coding DNA: TGTGCCAGCAGTTCGTATGGGGGCACAGATACGCAGTATTTT.